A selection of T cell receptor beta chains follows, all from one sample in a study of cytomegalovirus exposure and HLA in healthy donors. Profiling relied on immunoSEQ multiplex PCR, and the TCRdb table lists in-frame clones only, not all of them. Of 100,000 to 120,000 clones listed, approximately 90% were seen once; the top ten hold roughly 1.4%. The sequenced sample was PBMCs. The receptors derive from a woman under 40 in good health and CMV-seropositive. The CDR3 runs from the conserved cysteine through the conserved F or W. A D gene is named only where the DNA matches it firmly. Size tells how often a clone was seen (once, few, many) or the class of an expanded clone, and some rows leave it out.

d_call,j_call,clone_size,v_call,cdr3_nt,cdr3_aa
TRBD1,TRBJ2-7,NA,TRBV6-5,TGTGCCAGCAGCCAAACAGGGGGACAGCCCTACGAGCAGTACTTC,CASSQTGGQPYEQYF
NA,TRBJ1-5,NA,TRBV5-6,TGTGCCAGCAGCTTGTTTCGGGGTGAGGGCAATCAGCCCCAGCATTTT,CASSLFRGEGNQPQHF
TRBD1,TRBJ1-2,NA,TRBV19,TGTGCCAGTAGTGCACATATCCGGGACAGGGCTGGCTACACCTTC,CASSAHIRDRAGYTF
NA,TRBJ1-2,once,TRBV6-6,TGTGCCAGCACCGAAACCACAGGGTTTGGCTACACCTTC,CASTETTGFGYTF
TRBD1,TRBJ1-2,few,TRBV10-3,TGTGCCATCAGCCGGGACAGGGGGCTTAGTGGCTACACCTTC,CAISRDRGLSGYTF
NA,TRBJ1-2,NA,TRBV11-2,TGTGCCAGCAGCTTAAACAGTAACTATGGCTACACCTTC,CASSLNSNYGYTF
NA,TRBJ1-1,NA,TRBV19,TGTGCCAGTAACCAAGGGGCAGGGATCACTGAAGCTTTCTTT,CASNQGAGITEAFF
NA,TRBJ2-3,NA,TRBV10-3,TGTGCCATCAGTGATATGGGGGGGGCCGAAGATACGCAGTATTTT,CAISDMGGAEDTQYF
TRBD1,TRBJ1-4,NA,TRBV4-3,TGCGCCAGCAGCCACGGGCGGACAGGGACGTCCTCGCGGCCAACTAATGAAAAACTGTTTTTT,CASSHGRTGTSSRPTNEKLFF
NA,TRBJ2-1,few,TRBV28,TGTGCCAGCAGTTCAGGGGCATGGGAGCAGTTCTTC,CASSSGAWEQFF
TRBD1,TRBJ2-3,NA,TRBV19,TGTGCCAGTAGGCCGGGACAGGGAATGGGGAGCACAGATACGCAGTATTTT,CASRPGQGMGSTDTQYF
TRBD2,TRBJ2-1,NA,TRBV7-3,TGTGCCAGCAGCCCCTTAGCGGGGAGCAATGAGCAGTTCTTC,CASSPLAGSNEQFF
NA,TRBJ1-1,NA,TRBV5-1,TGCGCCAGCAGCCGGGGGAGCAGGACTGAAGCTTTCTTT,CASSRGSRTEAFF
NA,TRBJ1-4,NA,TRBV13,TGTGCCAGCAGCTGGGGCGACATCGGGGAAAAACTGTTTTTT,CASSWGDIGEKLFF
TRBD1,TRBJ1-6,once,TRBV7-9,TGTGCCAGCAGCCAGGGACAGGGTAATTCACCCCTCCACTTT,CASSQGQGNSPLHF
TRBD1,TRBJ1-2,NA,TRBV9,TGTGCCAGCAGCCCATCGACAGGGTGGGACTATGGCTACACCTTC,CASSPSTGWDYGYTF
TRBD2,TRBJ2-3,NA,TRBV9,TGTGCCAGCAGCGTAGAAAGCGGGGGGGCCCTAGATACGCAGTATTTT,CASSVESGGALDTQYF
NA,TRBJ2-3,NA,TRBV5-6,TGTGCCAGCAGCTTCATTAGCACAGATACGCAGTATTTT,CASSFISTDTQYF
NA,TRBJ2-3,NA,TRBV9,TGTGCCAGCAGCGTAGAAGCGCGAAGCAGCACGCAGTATTTT,CASSVEARSSTQYF
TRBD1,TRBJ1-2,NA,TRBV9,TGTGCCAGCAGCGACGGACAGGGGTATGGCTACACCTTC,CASSDGQGYGYTF
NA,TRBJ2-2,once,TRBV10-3,TGTGCCACCCAGGGTGACACCGGGGAGCTGTTTTTT,CATQGDTGELFF
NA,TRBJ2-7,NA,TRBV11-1,TGTGCCAGCAGCTTATCCGGCGAGCAGTACTTC,CASSLSGEQYF
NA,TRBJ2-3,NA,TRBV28,TGTGCCAGCAGTCCCCTACTCCAGGGGGGAGATACGCAGTATTTT,CASSPLLQGGDTQYF
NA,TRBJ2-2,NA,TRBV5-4,TGTGCCAGCAGCTTGTCCGTCACCGGGGAGCTGTTTTTT,CASSLSVTGELFF
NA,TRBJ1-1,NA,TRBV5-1,TGCGCCAGCAGCGCACAGGGACTGAACACTGAAGCTTTCTTT,CASSAQGLNTEAFF
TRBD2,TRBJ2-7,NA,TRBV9,TGTGCCAGCAGCGTAGGTGATAGCGGGAGGCATGAGCAGTACTTC,CASSVGDSGRHEQYF
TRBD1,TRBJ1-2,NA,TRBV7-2,TGTGCCAGCAGCCTACAGGGGGACTATGGCTACACCTTC,CASSLQGDYGYTF
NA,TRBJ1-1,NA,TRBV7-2,TGTGCCAGCAGCTTAAGCCCTCGGACGGCAGGGGAGCGAGCTTTCTTT,CASSLSPRTAGERAFF
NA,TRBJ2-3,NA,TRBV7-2,TGTGCCAGCAGCTTAGGGGCAGGGGGCACAGATACGCAGTATTTT,CASSLGAGGTDTQYF
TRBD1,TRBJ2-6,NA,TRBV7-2,TGTGCCAGCAGCTTAGGGGACAGGGGGCCTTGGGTTGGGGCCAACGTCCTGACTTTC,CASSLGDRGPWVGANVLTF
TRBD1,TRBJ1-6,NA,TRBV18,TGTGCCAGCTCACCAGGGACAGCAAGGTCACCCCTCCACTTT,CASSPGTARSPLHF
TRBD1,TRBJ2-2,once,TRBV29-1,TGCAGCACCCTCGGACAGGGAGACACCGGGGAGCTGTTTTTT,CSTLGQGDTGELFF
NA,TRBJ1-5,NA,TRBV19,TGTGCCAGTAGTATAAGGTACAGGCTCGCGGAGCCCCAGCATTTT,CASSIRYRLAEPQHF
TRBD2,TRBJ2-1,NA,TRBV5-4,TGTGCCAGCAGCACCGGGACTAGCTCCTACAATGAGCAGTTCTTC,CASSTGTSSYNEQFF
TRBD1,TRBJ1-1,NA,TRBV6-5,TGTGCCAGCAGTTACGCGGACAGGCTGAACACTGAAGCTTTCTTT,CASSYADRLNTEAFF
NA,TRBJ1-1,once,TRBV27,TGTGCCAGCAGTTTCGGGACACTCAACACTGAAGCTTTCTTT,CASSFGTLNTEAFF
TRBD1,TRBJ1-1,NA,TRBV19,TGTGCCAGTAGGAAGGACAGGGATTACACTGAAGCTTTCTTT,CASRKDRDYTEAFF
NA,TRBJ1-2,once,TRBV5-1,TGCGCCAGCAGCTTTCCTCAGGGGCCGTACCTCTATGGCTACACCTTC,CASSFPQGPYLYGYTF
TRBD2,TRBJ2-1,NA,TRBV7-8,TGTGCCAGCAGCTTATCGGGGGGCTCCTACAATGAGCAGTTCTTC,CASSLSGGSYNEQFF
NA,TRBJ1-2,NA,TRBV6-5,TGTGCCAGCAGTTACTTCACAGGAGGCTACACCTTC,CASSYFTGGYTF
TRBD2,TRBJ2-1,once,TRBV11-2,TGTGCCAGCAGCTTAGATTCAGTAGCGGGGGCTTTCTCCTACAATGAGCAGTTCTTC,CASSLDSVAGAFSYNEQFF
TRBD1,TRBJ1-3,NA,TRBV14,TGTGCCAGCAGCATCCAGGGGGCAGGTCGAAACACCATATATTTT,CASSIQGAGRNTIYF
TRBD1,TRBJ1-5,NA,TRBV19,TGTGCCAGTAGTATACCGGGACAGGGGGCAGCTGGTCAGCCCCAGCATTTT,CASSIPGQGAAGQPQHF
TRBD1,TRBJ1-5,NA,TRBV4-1,TGCGCCAGCAGCCTCGGACAGGGGAATCAGCCCCAGCATTTT,CASSLGQGNQPQHF
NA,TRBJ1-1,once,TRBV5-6,TGTGCCAGCAGCTTTTTGGTACAGGGACACACTGAAGCTTTCTTT,CASSFLVQGHTEAFF
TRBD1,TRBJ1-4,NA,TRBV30,TGTGCCTGGGGGACAGACAGTGTAGATAATGAAAAACTGTTTTTT,CAWGTDSVDNEKLFF
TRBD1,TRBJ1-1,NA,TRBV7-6,TGTGCCAGCAGCCCAGTAAATTGGGGACAGCACACTGAAGCTTTCTTT,CASSPVNWGQHTEAFF
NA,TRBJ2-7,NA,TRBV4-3,TGCGCCAGCAGCCAAGATTGGCAGACCTACGAGCAGTACTTC,CASSQDWQTYEQYF
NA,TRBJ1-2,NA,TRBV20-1,TGCAGTGCCTATAACTATGGCTACACCTTC,CSAYNYGYTF
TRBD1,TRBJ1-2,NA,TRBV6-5,TGTGCCAGCAGTAGGCACAGGGGGAATGGCTACACCTTC,CASSRHRGNGYTF
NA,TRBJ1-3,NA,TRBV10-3,TGTGCCATGCGGATCCGCTCTGGAAACACCATATATTTT,CAMRIRSGNTIYF
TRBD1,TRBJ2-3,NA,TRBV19,TGTGCCAGTAGTACCAAACGGACAGGATTCACAGATACGCAGTATTTT,CASSTKRTGFTDTQYF
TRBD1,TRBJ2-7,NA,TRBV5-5,TGTGCCAGCAGCTGGTGGGACAGCTACGAGCAGTACTTC,CASSWWDSYEQYF
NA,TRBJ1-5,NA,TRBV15,TGTGCCACCAGCAGCGATTCAGGTTGGACCGACTACTATCAGCCCCAGCATTTT,CATSSDSGWTDYYQPQHF